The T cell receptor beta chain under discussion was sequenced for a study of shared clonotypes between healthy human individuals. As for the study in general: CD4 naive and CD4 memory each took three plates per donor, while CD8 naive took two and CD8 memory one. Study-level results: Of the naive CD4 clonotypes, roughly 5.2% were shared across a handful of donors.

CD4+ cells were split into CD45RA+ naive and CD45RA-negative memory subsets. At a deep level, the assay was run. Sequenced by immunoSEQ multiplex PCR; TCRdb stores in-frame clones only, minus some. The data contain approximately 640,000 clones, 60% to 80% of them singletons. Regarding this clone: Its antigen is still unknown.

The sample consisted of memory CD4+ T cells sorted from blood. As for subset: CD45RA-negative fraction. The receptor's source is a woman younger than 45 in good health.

The CDR3 sequence is CASSLLAGPYNEQFF. The CDR3 bases are TGTGCCAGCAGTCTTTTAGCGGGGCCCTACAATGAGCAGTTCTTC. This chain joins TRBV6-6 and TRBJ2-1; 8 nucleotides agree with TRBD2. The CDR3 spans 15 residues. Trimming at V came to 5 bases and at J to 2 bases, leaving 5 bases not matched to a gene. CDR1 and CDR2 from the germline V gene are MNHNY and SVGAGI (reference sequence).